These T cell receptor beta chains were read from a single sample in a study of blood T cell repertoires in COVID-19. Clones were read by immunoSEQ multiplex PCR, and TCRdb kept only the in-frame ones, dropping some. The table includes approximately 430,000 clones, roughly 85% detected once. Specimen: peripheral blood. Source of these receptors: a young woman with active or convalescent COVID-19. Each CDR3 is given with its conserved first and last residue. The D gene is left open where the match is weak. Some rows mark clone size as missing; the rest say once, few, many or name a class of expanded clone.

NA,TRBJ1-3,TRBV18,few,TGTGCCAGCTCACCACCGGGGGCGGTGAGCTCTGGAAACACCATATATTTT,CASSPPGAVSSGNTIYF
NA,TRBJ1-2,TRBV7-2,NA,TGTGCCAGCAGCCCTAGGGGGGGCGGAGTCTATGGCTACACCTTC,CASSPRGGGVYGYTF
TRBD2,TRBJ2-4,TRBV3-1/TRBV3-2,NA,TGTGCCAGCAGCCAAAGCGCAGCGGGGGGGCCGCTTTCGGCCAAAAACATTCAGTACTTC,CASSQSAAGGPLSAKNIQYF
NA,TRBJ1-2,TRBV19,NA,TGTGCCAGTAGTATCGCAAGAACAGGGAACTATGGCTACACCTTC,CASSIARTGNYGYTF
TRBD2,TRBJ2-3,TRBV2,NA,TGTGCCAAAAAGGGACTAGCGGGAGTCGTCGCAGATACGCAGTATTTT,CAKKGLAGVVADTQYF
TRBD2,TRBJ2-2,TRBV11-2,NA,TGTGCCAGCAGCTCCCTTACTAGCGGGCTGACCGGGGAGCTGTTTTTT,CASSSLTSGLTGELFF
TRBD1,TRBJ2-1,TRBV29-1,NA,TGCAGCGCCAATCAGGACAGGGGTGTTTTCTTC,CSANQDRGVFF
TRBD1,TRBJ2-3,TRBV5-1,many,TGCGCCAGCAGCGCAACGGGACAGGGTGCAGATACGCAGTATTTT,CASSATGQGADTQYF
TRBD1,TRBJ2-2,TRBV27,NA,TGTGCCAGCAGTTGGGGGACAGGGTCCCGCACCGGGGAGCTGTTTTTT,CASSWGTGSRTGELFF
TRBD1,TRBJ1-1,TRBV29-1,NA,TGCAGCGTGGGGACAGGGGGAAGTGAAGCTTTCTTT,CSVGTGGSEAFF
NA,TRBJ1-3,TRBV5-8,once,TGTGCCAGCAGCTTCCGGGGGGTTGGAAACACCATATATTTT,CASSFRGVGNTIYF
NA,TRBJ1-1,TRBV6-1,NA,TGTGCCAGCAGTGAAGGCCGGCAGCGTGAAGCTTTCTTT,CASSEGRQREAFF
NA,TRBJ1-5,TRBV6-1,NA,TGTGCCAGCAGTGAACGGACACAGGGACGGATTCTGAATCAGCCCCAGCATTTT,CASSERTQGRILNQPQHF
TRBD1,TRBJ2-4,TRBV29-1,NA,TGCAGCGTGATGCGACAGGGAAGGGACATTCAGTACTTC,CSVMRQGRDIQYF
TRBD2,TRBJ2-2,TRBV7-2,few,TGTGCCAGCCAAACTAGCGGGGGCACCGGGGAGCTGTTTTTT,CASQTSGGTGELFF
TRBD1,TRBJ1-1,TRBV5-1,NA,TGCGCCAGCAGCTTCATGACAGGGGGGACTGAAGCTTTCTTT,CASSFMTGGTEAFF
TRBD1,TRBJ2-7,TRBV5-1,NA,TGCGCCAGCAACTCCGGGACAGGCTCCTACGAGCAGTACTTC,CASNSGTGSYEQYF
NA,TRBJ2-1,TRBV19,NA,TGTGCCAGTAGTATCTCTACTAGCCGCCCCTACAATGAGCAGTTCTTC,CASSISTSRPYNEQFF
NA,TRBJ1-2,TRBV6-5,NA,TGTGCCAGCAGTCCACAAGAAAACTATGGCTACACCTTC,CASSPQENYGYTF
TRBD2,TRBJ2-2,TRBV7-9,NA,TGTGCCAGCAGCTTAGTCATTCTAGCGGGAACCGGGGAGCTGTTTTTT,CASSLVILAGTGELFF
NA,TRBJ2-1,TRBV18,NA,TGTGCCAGCTCACCACGGGGAGTAGGCGATGAGCAGTTCTTC,CASSPRGVGDEQFF
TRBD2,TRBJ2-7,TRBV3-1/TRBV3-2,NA,TGTGCCAGCAGCCCGACTAGCGGGGTGCTTTACGAGCAGTACTTC,CASSPTSGVLYEQYF
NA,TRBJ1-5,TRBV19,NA,TGTGCCAGTACAAGGGCGCGGGGCAATCAGCCCCAGCATTTT,CASTRARGNQPQHF
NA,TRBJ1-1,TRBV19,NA,TGTGCCAGTAGGCAGCAGGGGATGAACACTGAAGCTTTCTTT,CASRQQGMNTEAFF
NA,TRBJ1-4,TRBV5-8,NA,TGTGCCAGCAGCTTGGACGGCAGGCTGGCCAAACTGTTTTTT,CASSLDGRLAKLFF
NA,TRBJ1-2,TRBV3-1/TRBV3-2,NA,TGTGCCAGCAGCCAAGTACAGGGCTTCTACACCTTC,CASSQVQGFYTF
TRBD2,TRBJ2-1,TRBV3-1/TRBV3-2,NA,TGTGCCAGCAGTCCCGGGACTAACAATGAGCAGTTCTTC,CASSPGTNNEQFF